The 30 T cell receptor beta chains below were found in one sample sequenced in a study of shared clonotypes between healthy human individuals. Profiled with immunoSEQ multiplex PCR; TCRdb holds only in-frame clones, not every one. Seen here are over a million clones, 70% to 80% observed once, and the top ten hold more than 0.45%. The sample taken for sequencing was memory CD4+ T cells from PBMCs. Subset noted: CD45RA-negative fraction. The receptors stem from a man between 18 and 35 years old in good health. Some clones in this sample may be carry-over from other donors' samples.

The V and J genes are TRBV2 and TRBJ2-1; 11 positions match TRBD2. The CDR3 runs 17 residues. CDR1 and CDR2 from the germline V gene are SNHLY and FYNNEI. The trim removed 4 bases at V and 5 bases at J, leaving 10 bases unmatched. CDR3 loop: CASSGNSGRAEDNEQFF. DNA of the CDR3: TGTGCCAGCAGTGGAAATAGCGGGAGGGCCGAGGACAATGAGCAGTTCTTC. The whole variable domain, filled in from reference TRBV2 and TRBJ2-1, reads EPEVTQTPSHQVTQMGQEVILRCVPISNHLYFYWYRQILGQKVEFLVSFYNNEISEKSEIFDDQFSVERPDGSNFTLKIRSTKLEDSAMYFCASSGNSGRAEDNEQFFGPGTRLTVL.

The V gene is TRBV6-5, the J gene TRBJ2-5; D possibly corresponds to TRBD2 (5 bases). The CDR3 sequence is 14 residues long. Germline assignment: CDR1 MNHEY and CDR2 SVGAGI. V was trimmed by 2 bases and J by 3 bases, leaving 10 bases between them. The CDR3 DNA is TGTGCCAGCAGTTACGTTGGGCGGGAAGAGACCCAGTACTTC. The encoded protein is CASSYVGREETQYF.

This clone was found a few times. The chain uses TRBV2 and TRBJ2-4, with 14 bases lining up with TRBD2. This CDR3 is 19 amino acids long. Per germline, CDR1 SNHLY and CDR2 FYNNEI. The V and J ends lost 5 bases and 2 bases, in that order; junction bases with no gene match: 11. This CDR3 is CASSPGTSGSFRSKNIQYF. DNA of the CDR3: TGTGCCAGCAGTCCCGGGACTAGCGGGAGTTTTAGATCCAAAAACATTCAGTACTTC.

The CDR3 nucleotides are TGCGCCAGCAGCCAAGGACCCCGGATGACTAATGAAAAACTGTTTTTT. Its translation is CASSQGPRMTNEKLFF. The chain couples TRBV4-3 to TRBJ1-4, with D uncertain. Trimming left V 1 base short and J 2 bases short, with 11 bases between. CDR3 length: 16 amino acids. The germline V gene has CDR1 LGHNA and CDR2 YSLEER.

A remark on this clone: Within the sample, other DNA sequences also encode this same CDR3. The rearrangement links TRBV7-9 to TRBJ2-7; D call uncertain. The ends were cut back, 0 bases at V and 2 bases at J, with 8 bases in the middle. CDR1 and CDR2 (germline): SEHNR, FQNEAQ (reference sequence). The CDR3 runs 14 residues. The CDR3 protein is CASSLAAGTYEQYF. In DNA, the CDR3 is TGTGCCAGCAGCTTAGCTGCAGGTACCTACGAGCAGTACTTC. Based on the CDR3 plus reference TRBV7-9 and TRBJ2-7, the full variable domain is DTGVSQNPRHKITKRGQNVTFRCDPISEHNRLYWYRQTLGQGPEFLTYFQNEAQLEKSRLLSDRFSAERPKGSFSTLEIQRTEQGDSAMYLCASSLAAGTYEQYFGPGTRLTVT.

The V gene is TRBV28, the J gene TRBJ2-1; unclear D gene. The ends were cut back, 1 base at V and 0 bases at J, with 7 bases in the middle. Germline lookup yields CDR1 MDHEN and CDR2 SYDVKM. The CDR3 loop spans 15 amino acids. This CDR3 reads CASSLFPDSYNEQFF. In DNA, the CDR3 is TGTGCCAGCAGTTTATTTCCGGACTCCTACAATGAGCAGTTCTTC.

V and J are TRBV5-4 and TRBJ2-1; unclear D gene. V gave up 4 bases and J gave up 4 bases, with 12 bases separating them. The germline CDR1 and CDR2 sequences are SGHNT and YYREEE (reference sequence). CDR3 size: 14 residues. CDR3 residues: CASSPLPNYNEQFF. CDR3 in DNA: TGTGCCAGCAGCCCCCTGCCAAATTACAATGAGCAGTTCTTC. The whole variable domain, remainder taken from reference TRBV5-4 and TRBJ2-1, is ETGVTQSPTHLIKTRGQQVTLRCSSQSGHNTVSWYQQALGQGPQFIFQYYREEENGRGNFPPRFSGLQFPNYSSELNVNALELDDSALYLCASSPLPNYNEQFFGPGTRLTVL.

J is TRBJ2-2 and V is TRBV2, with a possible D match to TRBD1 (7 bases). This CDR3 has 16 residues. Germline lookup yields CDR1 SNHLY and CDR2 FYNNEI. The V end was cut by 6 bases, the J end by 5 bases, with 19 bases between. In DNA form, the CDR3 reads TGTGCCAGCAGCGCGAAACAGGGGAGGAGTACCGGGGAGCTGTTTTTT. Translated, it gives CASSAKQGRSTGELFF.

This clone was observed at least ten times. The chain carries TRBV19 and TRBJ2-2, with 7 bases aligning to TRBD2. Trimming took 3 bases from V and 6 from J; bases not matched to a gene: 13. Germline CDR1 LNHDA, CDR2 SQIVND (reference sequence). The CDR3 consists of 17 residues. The CDR3 reads CASSISGGRASAGELFF. The CDR3 DNA follows: TGTGCCAGTAGTATTTCTGGAGGGAGGGCTTCCGCCGGGGAGCTGTTTTTT.

J is TRBJ2-7 and V is TRBV30; TRBD2 agrees at 11 bases. CDR1 is GTSNPN and CDR2 is SVGIG in the germline V gene (reference sequence). The CDR3 covers 14 residues. V shed 4 bases and J 7 bases; nucleotides not matched to a gene: 9. The CDR3 loop reads CAWKGLAGGREQYF. In DNA, the CDR3 is TGTGCCTGGAAGGGTCTAGCGGGAGGCCGGGAGCAGTACTTC.

V is TRBV7-2 and J is TRBJ2-5; D possibly uses TRBD1 or TRBD2 (6 bases each). V shed 3 bases and J shed 5 bases, with 13 bases lying between them. The germline V gene encodes CDR1 SGHTA and CDR2 FQGNSA. The CDR3 is 14 amino acids. The CDR3: CASSFATGAETQYF. The DNA for the CDR3 is TGTGCCAGCAGCTTCGCAACGGGGGCGGAGACCCAGTACTTC.

V and J are TRBV2 and TRBJ2-7, with D perhaps being TRBD1 or TRBD2 (5 bases each). The germline V gene has CDR1 SNHLY and CDR2 FYNNEI. The CDR3 length is 13 residues. V gave up 6 bases and J gave up 6 bases, with 15 bases separating them. The CDR3 DNA reads as TGTGCCAGCAGGACCCTTGGTGGGGGCGAGCAGTACTTC. Residues: CASRTLGGGEQYF.

The chain links TRBV28 to TRBJ2-4; possible D gene TRBD2, 5 bases. Per germline, CDR1 MDHEN and CDR2 SYDVKM. This CDR3 contains 15 residues. V was shortened by 1 base and J by 1 base, with 8 bases between the two germline ends. The CDR3 DNA reads as TGTGCCAGCAGTTTATTGGGAGAGGCCAAAAACATTCAGTACTTC. Its protein product is CASSLLGEAKNIQYF.

The chain is built from TRBV6-6 and TRBJ2-1; 8 positions agree with TRBD2. The V and J ends lost 8 bases and 2 bases, in that order; junction bases with no gene match: 5. Germline values: CDR1 MNHNY, CDR2 SVGAGI (reference sequence). The CDR3 extends over 14 amino acids. CDR3 sequence (DNA): TGTGCCAGCGAGAGCGGGAGCACCTACAATGAGCAGTTCTTC. Its protein is CASESGSTYNEQFF.

This chain joins TRBV12-5 and TRBJ2-1; no clear D. In germline, CDR1 is LGHNT, CDR2 FRNRAP. The CDR3 spans 12 residues. V lost 0 bases to trimming and J lost 4 bases, with 1 base between them. CDR3 residues: CASGLVYNEQFF. In nucleotides, the CDR3 is TGTGCTAGTGGTTTGGTTTACAATGAGCAGTTCTTC.

V and J are TRBV27 and TRBJ1-2; 7 nucleotides match TRBD1. Germline V gene sequence: CDR1 MNHEY, CDR2 SMNVEV (reference sequence). This CDR3 has 11 amino acids. V shed 6 bases, J shed 6 bases, and the junction held 1 base outside the gene matches. The DNA for the CDR3 is TGTGCCAGCAGGACAGGGAATGGCTACACCTTC. As protein: CASRTGNGYTF.

CDR3 nucleotides: TGTGCCAGCAGTGATGAATGGGGTGGGTCCGAGCAGTACTTC. Amino acids: CASSDEWGGSEQYF. V is TRBV25-1 and J is TRBJ2-7; the D is unclear. The CDR3 is made up of 14 amino acids. Germline V gene sequence: CDR1 MGHDK, CDR2 SYGVNS. V lost 3 bases and J lost 6, with 15 bases in between.

This rearrangement joins TRBV27 to TRBJ2-7; 7 bases map to TRBD2. The V gene's germline CDR1 is MNHEY and CDR2 SMNVEV (reference sequence). The CDR3 extends over 16 amino acids. With 6 bases clipped from V and 2 bases from J, the junction kept 13 bases outside the gene matches. This CDR3 reads CASSPQRAGAAYEQYF. Here the CDR3 DNA reads TGTGCCAGCAGCCCTCAACGGGCGGGAGCTGCCTACGAGCAGTACTTC.

This sequence joins TRBV11-1 and TRBJ1-2; 7 bases match TRBD1. Germline CDR1 is SGHAT and CDR2 is FQDESV (reference sequence). Losses at the gene ends were 6 bases for V and 7 bases for J; bases not matched to a gene: 17. This CDR3 has 16 residues. This CDR3 is CASSHTGDSPALGYTF. Here the CDR3 DNA reads TGTGCCAGCAGTCATACGGGGGACAGCCCGGCTCTTGGCTACACCTTC.

This chain joins TRBV5-8 and TRBJ2-3; tentative D call: TRBD2 (5 bases). This CDR3 is 15 amino acids long. The germline V gene has CDR1 SGHTS and CDR2 YDEGEE. The ends were cut back, 0 bases at V and 1 base at J, with 9 bases in the middle. The CDR3 DNA reads as TGTGCCAGCAGCTTGGGAGGGTTTCGCACAGATACGCAGTATTTT. This encodes CASSLGGFRTDTQYF.

This chain links TRBV6-6 with TRBJ1-1; a weak D match, TRBD1 (6 bases). V lost 2 bases, J lost 6 bases, and 16 bases lay in between. The germline CDR1 and CDR2 sequences are MNHNY and SVGAGI (reference sequence). The CDR3 spans 15 residues. The CDR3 loop reads CASSYLGSGAPEAFF. As DNA, the CDR3 is TGTGCCAGCAGTTACCTGGGGTCAGGGGCGCCTGAAGCTTTCTTT.

This clone turned up a few times. One end of the junction fails to match germline, which may point to a read error. At the DNA level, this CDR3 is encoded by other sequences in the same sample as well. The chain uses TRBV5-1 and TRBJ2-2; 8 bases fit TRBD2. This CDR3 comprises 14 residues. Germline CDR1 reads SGHRS; CDR2 reads YFSETQ. CDR3 coding DNA: TGTGCCAGCAGCTGGGGACTAGAAAGCGGGGAGCTGTTTTTT. As protein: CASSWGLESGELFF.

CDR3 sequence: CASSFTSGRANEQFF. The CDR3 DNA is TGCGCCAGCAGCTTCACTAGCGGGAGGGCTAATGAGCAGTTCTTC. V and J are TRBV5-1 and TRBJ2-1; 13 bases fit TRBD2. Looked up from germline, CDR1 is SGHRS and CDR2 is YFSETQ. The CDR3 totals 15 residues. The trim removed 2 bases at V and 7 bases at J, leaving 3 bases unmatched.

This clone was detected once. The rearrangement joins TRBV6-1 to TRBJ1-5; D not certain. The CDR3 runs to 12 residues. With 4 bases removed from V and 5 bases from J, the gap between germline ends came to 6 bases. Germline CDR1 MNHNS, CDR2 SASEGT. This CDR3 is CASSVPYQPQHF. Here the CDR3 DNA reads TGTGCCAGCAGTGTGCCTTATCAGCCCCAGCATTTT.

This clone was picked up many times. This chain links TRBV11-2 with TRBJ2-2; D is possibly TRBD1 (6 bases). Germline V CDR1 and CDR2: SGHAT, FQNNGV. The CDR3 totals 15 residues. V lost 3 bases and J lost 6, with 14 bases in between. The CDR3 DNA reads TGTGCCAGCAGCTTGTTGGACAGACAATCCGGGGAGCTGTTTTTT. Its protein is CASSLLDRQSGELFF.

The sample holds a few counts of this clone. This rearrangement joins TRBV28 to TRBJ1-5; no firm D call. Deletions cut 6 bases from V and 7 bases from J, with 22 bases between. The length of the CDR3 is 16 residues. Germline CDR1 MDHEN, CDR2 SYDVKM. CDR3 coding DNA: TGTGCCAGCAGCCCGGGGTCGACTCTCAAAGGGCAGCCCCAGCATTTT. It yields the protein CASSPGSTLKGQPQHF.

A remark on this clone: Other DNA sequences in this specimen translate into the identical CDR3. The chain uses TRBV5-1 and TRBJ2-5, with TRBD1 matching 10 bases. This CDR3 comprises 15 residues. Germline trimming cut 0 bases from V and 5 bases from J; bases unmatched to any gene: 4. Germline loops: CDR1 SGHRS, CDR2 YFSETQ. CDR3 DNA sequence: TGCGCCAGCAGCTTGGGACAGGGGGCAGCGGAGACCCAGTACTTC. Protein product: CASSLGQGAAETQYF.

The chain employs TRBV5-6 and TRBJ2-4, with D possibly matching TRBD1 (5 bases). V was trimmed by 1 base and J by 9 bases, leaving 14 bases between them. Germline-derived CDR1 and CDR2 are SGHDT and YYEEEE. CDR3 size: 14 residues. CDR3 residues: CASSLRQGYGIQYF. The CDR3 region has the DNA TGTGCCAGCAGCTTGCGGCAGGGATACGGCATTCAGTACTTC.

The rearrangement links TRBV28 to TRBJ1-2; 7 nucleotides line up with TRBD1. Germline V gene lookup returns CDR1 MDHEN and CDR2 SYDVKM. V was clipped by 1 base and J by 4 bases; unmatched bases: 9. The CDR3 totals 16 residues. The CDR3 DNA reads TGTGCCAGCAGTTTATTCCCATCCAGGGGGGGCTATGGCTACACCTTC. Protein product: CASSLFPSRGGYGYTF.

This clone was recorded a few times. Distinct nucleotide sequences in the sample also encode this CDR3. The chain recombines TRBV5-1 with TRBJ1-1; 8 bases match TRBD1. With 3 bases clipped from V and 3 bases from J, the junction kept 4 bases outside the gene matches. Germline V CDR1 and CDR2: SGHRS, YFSETQ. This CDR3 comprises 14 residues. The CDR3 region is CASSSTGADTEAFF. CDR3 DNA: TGCGCCAGCAGCTCGACAGGGGCGGACACTGAAGCTTTCTTT.